This is a list of T cell receptor beta chains from one sample in a study of cytomegalovirus exposure and HLA in healthy donors. Some clones are missing from TCRdb's copy, which holds only in-frame ones; the method was immunoSEQ multiplex PCR. The data hold 120,000 or so clones, with more than 95% observed a single time. Sample: PBMCs. These receptors were obtained from a man younger than 30 in good health and CMV-seronegative. Each CDR3 is given without its conserved first and last residue.

v_call: TRBV28
cdr3_aa: ASRLAGSIFNEQF

v_call: TRBV21-1
cdr3_aa: ASPRTGRETQY

v_call: TRBV11-3
cdr3_aa: ASSVESGGQQY

v_call: TRBV2
cdr3_aa: ASTPGTGDSGANVLT

v_call: TRBV15
cdr3_aa: ATSRGGGGANQPQH

v_call: TRBV20-1
cdr3_aa: SAQGGVEAF

v_call: TRBV6-5
cdr3_aa: ASSPGTSGYNEQF

v_call: TRBV11-2
cdr3_aa: ASSLDLSGSGIGEQF

v_call: TRBV29-1
cdr3_aa: SVGLAGYNEQF

v_call: TRBV7-2
cdr3_aa: ASSLARGQGEQY

v_call: TRBV30
cdr3_aa: AWSEPGGSSYEQY

v_call: TRBV4-3
cdr3_aa: ASSQDGTGLAGDYEQY

v_call: TRBV9
cdr3_aa: ASRGTLSGNTIY

v_call: TRBV18
cdr3_aa: ASSPGTGFYEQY

v_call: TRBV27
cdr3_aa: ASSLQQGSLQETQY

v_call: TRBV7-3
cdr3_aa: ASSLTGQLGNTIY

v_call: TRBV11-3
cdr3_aa: ASSSDREAYGYT

v_call: TRBV9
cdr3_aa: ASSVGTSGSTDTQY

v_call: TRBV7-3
cdr3_aa: ASSLKAGATYEQY

v_call: TRBV16
cdr3_aa: ASSQSRLDYGYT

v_call: TRBV4-3
cdr3_aa: ASSQVTGQETQY

v_call: TRBV9
cdr3_aa: ASHLRGTVNTEAF

v_call: TRBV7-8
cdr3_aa: ASSLRLGQTKNIQY

v_call: TRBV4-3
cdr3_aa: ASSQDGGSAGGREKLF

v_call: TRBV30
cdr3_aa: AWRVTGGLLQY

v_call: TRBV5-1
cdr3_aa: ASSLTGGRQETQY

v_call: TRBV7-3
cdr3_aa: ASSRGQEYNEQF

v_call: TRBV18
cdr3_aa: ASSPHPGYEQY

v_call: TRBV11-2
cdr3_aa: ASTSRDRGYEQY

v_call: TRBV23-1
cdr3_aa: ASSQFKRQDTYEQY

v_call: TRBV18
cdr3_aa: ASSPPSGAPRTGELF

v_call: TRBV13
cdr3_aa: ASSLGGGTGETQY

v_call: TRBV29-1
cdr3_aa: SVEGQSGPYNEQF

v_call: TRBV7-9
cdr3_aa: ASSPKTIRSYNEQF

v_call: TRBV7-2
cdr3_aa: ASSWTHRDGYT

v_call: TRBV19
cdr3_aa: ASSITGASYEQY

v_call: TRBV28
cdr3_aa: ASKSRDEQY

v_call: TRBV6-4
cdr3_aa: ASSDSMESPIYEQY

v_call: TRBV2
cdr3_aa: ASNPRLAVGEQY

v_call: TRBV7-3
cdr3_aa: ASSRMWGQGDTGELF

v_call: TRBV7-9
cdr3_aa: ASSLAAGGYYEQY

v_call: TRBV15
cdr3_aa: ATSRASGRAPGELF

v_call: TRBV11-2
cdr3_aa: ASSSGQANYGYT

v_call: TRBV28
cdr3_aa: ASEIWGTGGADTQY

v_call: TRBV12-5
cdr3_aa: ASIGPPEYEQY

v_call: TRBV14
cdr3_aa: ASSQDPGRASYNEQF